Listed below are T cell receptor beta chains from one sample, sequenced in a study of cytomegalovirus exposure and HLA in healthy donors. The data were produced by immunoSEQ multiplex PCR, yet TCRdb's version contains in-frame clones alone and is incomplete. The table records roughly 180,000 clones, around 72% of them present only once. Sequenced input: PBMCs. These receptors were taken from a female donor in good health and CMV-seronegative. Both conserved end residues are trimmed from each CDR3. A D gene is named only where the DNA matches it firmly. The size entry is marked missing in some rows and otherwise reads once, few, many or a size class.

CDR3 protein: ASSLSGGQETQY; CDR3 length: 12; D gene: NA; V gene: TRBV7-8; J gene: TRBJ2-5; clone size: few
CDR3 protein: ASSLSPSPGYQY; CDR3 length: 12; D gene: NA; V gene: TRBV18; J gene: TRBJ2-4; clone size: NA
CDR3 protein: ASSPGTGRSQPQH; CDR3 length: 13; D gene: TRBD1; V gene: TRBV9; J gene: TRBJ1-5; clone size: NA
CDR3 protein: ASSQRGTGGANEKLF; CDR3 length: 15; D gene: TRBD1; V gene: TRBV4-1; J gene: TRBJ1-4; clone size: NA
CDR3 protein: ATGGQRETQY; CDR3 length: 10; D gene: NA; V gene: TRBV15; J gene: TRBJ2-5; clone size: NA
CDR3 protein: ASSLEASGRGRELF; CDR3 length: 14; D gene: TRBD2; V gene: TRBV7-2; J gene: TRBJ2-2; clone size: once
CDR3 protein: ASSGPGGVYEQY; CDR3 length: 12; D gene: TRBD1; V gene: TRBV28; J gene: TRBJ2-7; clone size: NA
CDR3 protein: ASSLGQGAYEQY; CDR3 length: 12; D gene: TRBD1; V gene: TRBV2; J gene: TRBJ2-7; clone size: NA
CDR3 protein: ASSLGTEETQY; CDR3 length: 11; D gene: NA; V gene: TRBV5-4; J gene: TRBJ2-5; clone size: few
CDR3 protein: ASRGLAGRGDTQY; CDR3 length: 13; D gene: TRBD2; V gene: TRBV6-5; J gene: TRBJ2-3; clone size: NA
CDR3 protein: ASSITGDSNQPQH; CDR3 length: 13; D gene: NA; V gene: TRBV21-1; J gene: TRBJ1-5; clone size: NA
CDR3 protein: ASSVASPSEKLF; CDR3 length: 12; D gene: NA; V gene: TRBV9; J gene: TRBJ1-4; clone size: NA